This T cell receptor beta chain was retrieved from a study of T cells in Graves' hyperthyroidism and ophthalmopathy. Based on clinical symptoms, serum thyroxine and TRAb, thyroid ultrasound and orbital computed tomography, diagnoses were reached. Study-level findings and limits: It was a median approximately 6 months before onset that the model predicted ophthalmopathy.

Germline lookup yields CDR1 SGHAT and CDR2 FQNNGV. This CDR3 contains 15 residues. The V end lost 5 bases, the J end lost 3 bases, and 17 bases lay between the germline ends. This clonotype was seen ten or more times. Its antigen is as yet unknown. Regions amplified from RNA transcripts were the TCR beta CDR3 regions. HTBI primers were employed in a first-round RT-PCR of the TCR CDR3. One entry per CDR3 protein, called by TCRdb with MiXCR from the multiplex PCR reads. The sample carries approximately 400,000 distinct CDR3 sequences, about a sixth recorded once. This chain joins TRBV11-2 and TRBJ2-7; tentative D call: TRBD2 (6 bases). Sequenced input: blood. This clonotype originated in a woman aged 18-35 years with Graves' hyperthyroidism that later progressed to Graves' ophthalmopathy. The CDR3 DNA reads TGTGCCAGCAGCCCATTGGATACTAGCCTCTACGAGCAGTACTTC. It is translated as CASSPLDTSLYEQYF.